Below, 19 T cell receptor beta chains from the same sample are listed, as sequenced in a study of blood T cells in healthy people across ages. PCR was performed a second time for roughly 7 to 11 cycles using a sample-barcoded 5' primer and a J-beta primer mix. One entry per CDR3 protein results from TCRdb running MiXCR on the 5' RACE reads. The repertoire consists of around 940,000 distinct CDR3 sequences, with roughly 51% occurring once and the leading ten covering roughly 23%. The sample taken for sequencing was blood. These TCRs come from a woman in her fifties or sixties in good health.

This chain links TRBV20-1 with TRBJ2-3, with a possible D match to TRBD1 (5 bases). This CDR3 is built from 12 residues. Trimming cost V 6 bases and J 4 bases, with 11 bases left between them. Germline CDR1 reads DFQATT; CDR2 reads SNEGSKA (reference sequence). The chain's CDR3 is CSARPGPDTQYF. Here the CDR3 DNA reads TGCAGTGCCAGACCAGGGCCAGATACGCAGTATTTT.

The chain employs TRBV29-1 and TRBJ2-1; TRBD1 agrees at 8 bases. V lost 7 bases and J lost 15; bases outside the gene matches: 11. Germline V CDR1 and CDR2: SQVTM, ANQGSEA. CDR3 length: 11 residues. In DNA, the CDR3 is TGCAGCGCCGGGACAGGCCAAACCCCGTTCTTC. Its translation is CSAGTGQTPFF.

The chain couples TRBV6-5 to TRBJ2-5; 7 bases are a match to TRBD2. The CDR3 covers 13 residues. J was trimmed by 5 bases and V by 5 bases; bases with no gene match: 5. Germline V CDR1 and CDR2: MNHEY, SVGAGI. CDR3 in amino acids: CASSDGGSETQYF. CDR3 nucleotide sequence: TGTGCCAGCAGTGACGGGGGGTCGGAGACCCAGTACTTC.

V gene TRBV28 combines with J gene TRBJ2-6; D not resolved. The V end was cut by 7 bases, the J end by 2 bases, with 3 bases between. Looked up from germline, CDR1 is MDHEN and CDR2 is SYDVKM. The CDR3 covers 12 residues. CDR3 in DNA: TGTGCCAGCAAACCTGGGGCCAACGTCCTGACTTTC. Its translation is CASKPGANVLTF.

The gene calls are TRBV6-1 and TRBJ2-1; 11 nucleotides agree with TRBD2. This CDR3 has 15 residues. J lost 5 bases, V lost 7 bases, and 7 bases had no gene match. Germline loops: CDR1 MNHNS, CDR2 SASEGT. The CDR3 sequence is CASTITGLADNEQFF. The DNA of the CDR3 is TGTGCCAGCACCATTACGGGACTAGCGGACAATGAGCAGTTCTTC.

This clonotype was counted a few times. The V call is TRBV6-1, the J call TRBJ2-7, with TRBD2 as a possible D gene (5 bases). Deletions cut 3 bases from V and 0 bases from J, with 12 bases between. The CDR3 is 15 residues long. Per the germline V gene, CDR1 is MNHNS and CDR2 is SASEGT. In DNA, the CDR3 is TGTGCCAGCAGTGAGATTAGCGTCGGCTCCTACGAGCAGTACTTC. Its protein product is CASSEISVGSYEQYF.

Here the CDR3 DNA reads TGTGCCAGCAGCCATAGAGATTGGGGGCTAACTAATGAAAAACTGTTTTTT. It yields the protein CASSHRDWGLTNEKLFF. The J gene is TRBJ1-4, the V gene TRBV3-1, with a possible D match to TRBD1 (6 bases). V was trimmed by 3 bases and J by 1 base, leaving 15 bases between them. Germline V gives CDR1 LGHDT, CDR2 YNNKEL (reference sequence). The CDR3 consists of 17 residues.

This clonotype was seen more than once but under ten times. The CDR3: CSARPGDGTDTQYF. The CDR3 DNA follows: TGCAGTGCTAGGCCGGGAGACGGCACAGATACGCAGTATTTT. The V call is TRBV20-1, the J call TRBJ2-3, with D perhaps TRBD2 (6 bases). The germline CDR1 and CDR2 sequences are DFQATT and SNEGSKA (reference sequence). This CDR3 comprises 14 residues. V lost 3 bases and J 1 base, leaving 11 bases between the germline ends.

The V gene is TRBV5-1, the J gene TRBJ2-1; TRBD2 matches 16 bases. The junction had 12 bases not matched to a gene; V was cut back by 1 base and J by 8 bases. Germline V CDR1 and CDR2: SGHRS, YFSETQ. The CDR3 loop spans 19 amino acids. CDR3: CASSLKALGLAGGPDEQFF. The CDR3 DNA reads TGCGCCAGCAGCTTGAAAGCCTTGGGACTAGCGGGAGGGCCCGATGAGCAGTTCTTC.

A few counts support this clonotype. The chain recombines TRBV12-3 or TRBV12-4 with TRBJ2-4, with 7 bases that match TRBD2. V dropped 4 bases and J dropped 13; count of bases not matched to a gene: 10. The CDR3 spans 13 residues. This CDR3 is CASSSGLGRFQYF. CDR3 bases: TGTGCCAGCAGTTCAGGACTAGGCCGATTCCAGTACTTC.

The rearrangement uses TRBV5-1 and TRBJ2-7; D is uncertain. The CDR3 consists of 13 residues. Between the trimmed V and J ends, which lost 4 bases and 3 bases, there was a span of 11 bases. The germline V gene has CDR1 SGHRS and CDR2 YFSETQ. CDR3 nucleotides: TGCGCCAGCAGCCCGTCCACTAACTACGAGCAGTACTTC. As protein: CASSPSTNYEQYF.

The chain employs TRBV4-1 and TRBJ1-2; maybe TRBD1 (6 bases). The ends were cut back, 3 bases at V and 8 bases at J, with 16 bases in the middle. CDR3 length equals 14 residues. Germline-derived CDR1 and CDR2 are MGHRA and YSYEKL. The CDR3 protein is CASSHQQGPQGYTF. Here the CDR3 DNA reads TGCGCCAGCAGCCATCAACAGGGTCCGCAAGGCTACACCTTC.

This clonotype was seen a few times. In nucleotides, the CDR3 is TGCAGTGCGAGAAGGGATTGGACGGTCTCCTACGAGCAGTACTTC. Its translation: CSARRDWTVSYEQYF. The chain carries TRBV20-1 and TRBJ2-7; D gene ambiguous. The CDR3 has 15 residues. Germline V lookup: CDR1 DFQATT, CDR2 SNEGSKA (reference sequence). Trimming took off 6 bases at V and 0 bases at J, with 18 bases between the two ends.

This clonotype was detected only a few times. The V call is TRBV12-3 or TRBV12-4, the J call TRBJ2-4; D remains ambiguous. The V and J ends lost 4 bases and 0 bases respectively, with 10 bases between them. This CDR3 comprises 15 residues. The CDR3 here is CASSYSGGAKNIQYF. The CDR3, as DNA: TGTGCCAGCAGTTATTCCGGCGGAGCCAAAAACATTCAGTACTTC.

The V and J genes are TRBV5-4 and TRBJ2-6; D may be TRBD1 (5 bases). Per the germline V gene, CDR1 is SGHNT and CDR2 is YYREEE (reference sequence). The CDR3 is made up of 16 amino acids. Trimming removed 5 bases from V and 3 bases from J, with 15 bases in between. CDR3 in amino acids: CASRPPGRGGANVLTF. The DNA of the CDR3 is TGTGCCAGCAGGCCACCCGGTAGGGGTGGGGCCAACGTCCTGACTTTC.

The chain recombines TRBV5-6 with TRBJ2-1, with 7 bases that match TRBD1. J lost 5 bases, V lost 4 bases, and 12 bases had no gene match. CDR3 length: 16 residues. Germline V gene data show CDR1 as SGHDT and CDR2 as YYEEEE. The CDR3 DNA reads TGTGCCAGCAGCCTATTTGCCGGGACAGCAAACAATGAGCAGTTCTTC. Translation gives CASSLFAGTANNEQFF.

This sequence joins TRBV6-2 or TRBV6-3 and TRBJ2-7; possible D gene TRBD2, 6 bases. Germline CDR1 is MNHEY and CDR2 is SVGEGT. The CDR3 spans 13 residues. Trimming cost V 7 bases and J 3 bases, with 13 bases left between them. The chain's CDR3 is CASNLLRDYEQYF. The CDR3 region has the DNA TGTGCCAGCAACCTTCTGCGGGACTACGAGCAGTACTTC.

The CDR3 region has the DNA TGCAGTGCTAGTCTGGTTGGTGCGGGAGGGCTCACATCTGAGCAGTTCTTC. This sequence encodes CSASLVGAGGLTSEQFF. This chain links TRBV20-1 with TRBJ2-1, with 9 bases matching TRBD2. Losses at the gene ends were 3 bases for V and 9 bases for J; bases not matched to a gene: 18. Germline V CDR1 and CDR2: DFQATT, SNEGSKA (reference sequence). CDR3 length: 17 amino acids.

J is TRBJ2-1 and V is TRBV5-1, with 9 bases that match TRBD2. V lost 0 bases, J lost 3 bases, and 4 bases stayed unmatched. CDR3 length equals 16 residues. Germline assignment: CDR1 SGHRS and CDR2 YFSETQ. In nucleotides, the CDR3 is TGCGCCAGCAGCTTGGCGGCGGGAGGGGGCTACAATGAGCAGTTCTTC. Its protein product is CASSLAAGGGYNEQFF.